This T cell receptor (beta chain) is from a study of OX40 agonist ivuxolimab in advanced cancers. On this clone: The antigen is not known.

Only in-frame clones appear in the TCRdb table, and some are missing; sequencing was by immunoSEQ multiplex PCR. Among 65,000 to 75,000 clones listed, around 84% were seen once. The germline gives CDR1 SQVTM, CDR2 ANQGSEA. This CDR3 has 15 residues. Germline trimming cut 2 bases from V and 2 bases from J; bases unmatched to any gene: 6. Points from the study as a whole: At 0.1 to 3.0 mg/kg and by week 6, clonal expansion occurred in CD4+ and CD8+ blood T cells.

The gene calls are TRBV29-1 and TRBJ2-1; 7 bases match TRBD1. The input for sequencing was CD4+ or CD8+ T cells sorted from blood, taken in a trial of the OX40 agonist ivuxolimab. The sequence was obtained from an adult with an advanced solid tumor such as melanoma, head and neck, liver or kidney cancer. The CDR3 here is CSVERQGDPYNEQFF. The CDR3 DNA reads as TGCAGCGTTGAACGGCAGGGGGATCCCTACAATGAGCAGTTCTTC.